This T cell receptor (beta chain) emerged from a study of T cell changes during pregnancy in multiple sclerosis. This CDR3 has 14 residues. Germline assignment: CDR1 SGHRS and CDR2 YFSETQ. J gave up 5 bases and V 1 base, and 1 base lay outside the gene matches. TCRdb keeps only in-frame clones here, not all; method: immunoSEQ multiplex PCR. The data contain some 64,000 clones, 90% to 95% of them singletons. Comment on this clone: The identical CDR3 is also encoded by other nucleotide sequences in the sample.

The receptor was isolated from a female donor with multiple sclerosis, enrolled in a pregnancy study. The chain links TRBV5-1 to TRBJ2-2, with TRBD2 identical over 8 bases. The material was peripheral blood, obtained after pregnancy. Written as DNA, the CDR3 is TGCGCCAGCAGCTTGACTAGCGGTACCGGGGAGCTGTTTTTT. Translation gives CASSLTSGTGELFF.